Each of the 10 T cell receptor beta chains below was sequenced from the same sample in a study of shared clonotypes between healthy human individuals. This table comes from immunoSEQ multiplex PCR, and its TCRdb copy is limited to in-frame clones, with some not included. Among some 2.1 million clones listed, about 95% were seen once. Naive-designated CD8 cells lacked CD45RO, were positively enriched for CCR7, and omitted terminally differentiated effector memory CD45RA+ cells. The source material was naive CD8+ T cells sorted from blood. These receptors were collected from a man aged 18-30 years in good health.

Regarding this clone: Other DNA sequences from this sample encode an identical CDR3 as well. This rearrangement joins TRBV27 to TRBJ2-7; D might be TRBD1 or TRBD2, each matching 5 bases. There are 13 residues in the CDR3. CDR1 and CDR2 from the germline V gene are MNHEY and SMNVEV (reference sequence). Deletions cut 6 bases from V and 3 bases from J, with 12 bases between. The CDR3: CASSRDGLYEQYF. The CDR3 nucleotides are TGTGCCAGCAGCCGGGACGGACTCTACGAGCAGTACTTC.

This chain connects TRBV29-1 to TRBJ2-1, with no clear D. The V end lost 2 bases, the J end lost 8 bases, and 10 bases lay between the germline ends. Per the germline V gene, CDR1 is SQVTM and CDR2 is ANQGSEA. This CDR3 has 12 residues. Here the CDR3 DNA reads TGCAGCGTTGAAAGTAGGTACGATGAGCAGTTCTTC. This encodes CSVESRYDEQFF.

In its sample, this clone was seen a few times. The chain employs TRBV30 and TRBJ1-2, with 7 positions matching TRBD1. Germline loops: CDR1 GTSNPN, CDR2 SVGIG (reference sequence). The CDR3 loop spans 14 amino acids. J lost 6 bases, V lost 3 bases, and 10 bases had no gene match. The CDR3, as DNA: TGTGCCTGGAGACCCCGTAACAGGGGACATGGCTACACCTTC. It encodes CAWRPRNRGHGYTF.

The V gene is TRBV5-8, the J gene TRBJ2-7; possible D gene TRBD1, 5 bases. This CDR3 has 14 amino acids. CDR1 is SGHTS, CDR2 YDEGEE, per germline. V was cut by 8 bases and J by 3 bases, with 18 bases left in between. The DNA of the CDR3 is TGTGCCAGTACTCGATTGGACAACGGCTACGAGCAGTACTTC. It is translated as CASTRLDNGYEQYF.

The chain has TRBV11-2 and TRBJ2-3; 9 nucleotides line up with TRBD2. Germline V gene sequence: CDR1 SGHAT, CDR2 FQNNGV. V gave up 0 bases and J gave up 4 bases; unmatched junction bases: 11. The CDR3 consists of 18 residues. CDR3 region: CASSLEAWASGMSDTQYF. CDR3 nucleotide sequence: TGTGCCAGCAGCTTAGAGGCCTGGGCTAGCGGGATGTCAGATACGCAGTATTTT.

The rearrangement joins TRBV6-1 to TRBJ2-5; 10 nucleotides agree with TRBD2. CDR1 MNHNS and CDR2 SASEGT come from the germline V gene. CDR3 size: 17 residues. With 2 bases clipped from V and 4 bases from J, the junction kept 10 bases outside the gene matches. In DNA form, the CDR3 reads TGTGCCAGCAGTGAAATCGGAGCGGGGGGGCTACGAGAGACCCAGTACTTC. Protein sequence: CASSEIGAGGLRETQYF.

V is TRBV29-1 and J is TRBJ2-1; D is perhaps TRBD2 (5 bases). Germline V lookup: CDR1 SQVTM, CDR2 ANQGSEA. V lost 7 bases, J lost 1 base, and 17 bases lay in between. This CDR3 has 15 residues. The CDR3 coding sequence is TGCAGCGCCCGCGTGGCGCGGGTTTCCTACAATGAGCAGTTCTTC. This sequence encodes CSARVARVSYNEQFF.

Of note for this clone: Other nucleotide sequences from this sample produce the same CDR3. This chain joins TRBV7-9 and TRBJ2-1; 8 bases align to TRBD1. The length of the CDR3 is 15 residues. Germline V gene data show CDR1 as SEHNR and CDR2 as FQNEAQ (reference sequence). The V segment lost 1 base and the J segment 1 base; nucleotides outside the gene matches: 0. CDR3 nucleotides: TGTGCCAGCAGCTTAGGACAGGGGTCCTACAATGAGCAGTTCTTC. Translating gives CASSLGQGSYNEQFF.

The V and J genes are TRBV29-1 and TRBJ1-1; D is unclear. Germline-derived CDR1 and CDR2 are SQVTM and ANQGSEA. This CDR3 spans 12 amino acids. Between the trimmed V and J ends, which lost 7 bases and 3 bases, there was a span of 12 bases. The CDR3 protein is CSAGGWDTEAFF. Written as DNA, the CDR3 is TGCAGCGCTGGAGGCTGGGACACTGAAGCTTTCTTT.

The genes are TRBV28 and TRBJ1-2, with D maybe TRBD1 (6 bases). CDR3 length: 14 amino acids. The V and J ends lost 10 bases and 2 bases respectively, with 17 bases between them. From germline, CDR1 is MDHEN and CDR2 SYDVKM. This CDR3 is CATVAEGVNYGYTF. In DNA, the CDR3 is TGTGCCACCGTCGCGGAGGGGGTAAACTATGGCTACACCTTC.